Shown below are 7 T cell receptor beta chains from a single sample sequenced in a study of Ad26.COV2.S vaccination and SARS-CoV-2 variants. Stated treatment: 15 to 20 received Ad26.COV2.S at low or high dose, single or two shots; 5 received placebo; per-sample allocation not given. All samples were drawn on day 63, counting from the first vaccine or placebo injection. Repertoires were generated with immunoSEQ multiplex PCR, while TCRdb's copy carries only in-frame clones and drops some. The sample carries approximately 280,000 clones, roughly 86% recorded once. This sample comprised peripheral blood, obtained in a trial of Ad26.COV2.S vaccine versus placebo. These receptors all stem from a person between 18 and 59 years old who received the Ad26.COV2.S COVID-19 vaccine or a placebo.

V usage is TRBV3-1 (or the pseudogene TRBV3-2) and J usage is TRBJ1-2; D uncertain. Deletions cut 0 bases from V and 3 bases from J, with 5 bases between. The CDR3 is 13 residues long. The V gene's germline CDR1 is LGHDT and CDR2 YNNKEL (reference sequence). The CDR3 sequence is CASSQDFDYGYTF. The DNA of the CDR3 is TGTGCCAGCAGCCAAGATTTTGACTATGGCTACACCTTC.

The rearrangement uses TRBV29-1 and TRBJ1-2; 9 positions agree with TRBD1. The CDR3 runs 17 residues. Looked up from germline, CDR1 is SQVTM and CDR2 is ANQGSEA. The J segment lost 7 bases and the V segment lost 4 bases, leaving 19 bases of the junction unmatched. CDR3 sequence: CSVGTGVLGAVYSGYTF. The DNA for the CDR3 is TGCAGCGTTGGGACAGGGGTACTAGGTGCGGTTTATTCTGGCTACACCTTC.

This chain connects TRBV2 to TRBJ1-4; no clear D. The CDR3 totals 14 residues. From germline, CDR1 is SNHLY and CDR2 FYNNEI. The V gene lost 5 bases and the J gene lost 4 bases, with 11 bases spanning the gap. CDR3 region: CASSTQWNNEKLFF. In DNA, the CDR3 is TGTGCCAGCAGTACTCAGTGGAATAATGAAAAACTGTTTTTT.

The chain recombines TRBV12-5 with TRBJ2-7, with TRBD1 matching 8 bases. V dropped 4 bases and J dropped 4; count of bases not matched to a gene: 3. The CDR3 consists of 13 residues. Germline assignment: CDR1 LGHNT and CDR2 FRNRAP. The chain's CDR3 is CASGSDRAYEQYF. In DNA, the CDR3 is TGTGCTAGTGGTTCGGACAGGGCGTACGAGCAGTACTTC.

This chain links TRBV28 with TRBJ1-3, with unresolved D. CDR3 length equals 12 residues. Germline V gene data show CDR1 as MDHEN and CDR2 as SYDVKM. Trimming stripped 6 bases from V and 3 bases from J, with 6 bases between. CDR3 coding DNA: TGTGCCAGCAGAACAAGTGGAAACACCATATATTTT. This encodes CASRTSGNTIYF.

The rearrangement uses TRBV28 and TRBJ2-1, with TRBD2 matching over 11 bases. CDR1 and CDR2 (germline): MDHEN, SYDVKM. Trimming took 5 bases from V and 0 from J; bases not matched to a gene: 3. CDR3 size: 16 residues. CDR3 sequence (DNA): TGTGCCAGCAGTCCGGGGACTAGCGGCTCCTACAATGAGCAGTTCTTC. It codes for CASSPGTSGSYNEQFF.

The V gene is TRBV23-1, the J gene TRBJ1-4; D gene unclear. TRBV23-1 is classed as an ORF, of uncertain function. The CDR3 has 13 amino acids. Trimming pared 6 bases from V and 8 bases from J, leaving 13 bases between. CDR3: CASSQGCGEKLFF. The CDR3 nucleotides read TGCGCCAGCAGCCAAGGGTGCGGGGAAAAACTGTTTTTT.